Listed below are T cell receptor beta chains from one sample, sequenced in a study of blood T cell repertoires in COVID-19. The assay was immunoSEQ multiplex PCR, and TCRdb's table has in-frame clones only and misses some. Of 150,000 or so clones listed, roughly 86% are singletons. Sequenced material: peripheral blood. These TCRs come from a man in his sixties with COVID-19, enrolled during active disease. Both conserved end residues are part of each CDR3. The order of the fields is clone size, D gene, V gene, J gene, CDR3 DNA, CDR3 protein. D genes are given only for firm matches. A clone size is listed for some rows: how often the clone was seen (once, few, many), or a class if it is expanded.

>few|TRBD1|TRBV27|TRBJ2-2
TGTGCCAGCAGTTCCGGCAGGGGGCGCACCGGGGAGCTGTTTTTT
CASSSGRGRTGELFF
>-|TRBD1|TRBV3-1/TRBV3-2|TRBJ1-2
TGTGCCAGCAGCCCGACAGGGCAACCCTATGGCTACACCTTC
CASSPTGQPYGYTF
>-|TRBD1|TRBV19|TRBJ1-2
TGTGCCAGTAGACCACTTCCCGGGACAGCACAAAACTATGGCTACACCTTC
CASRPLPGTAQNYGYTF
>-|-|TRBV7-3|TRBJ1-6
TGTGCCAGCAGCCCGACCCTAGGGGGCTCCTATAATTCACCCCTCCACTTT
CASSPTLGGSYNSPLHF
>-|-|TRBV4-2|TRBJ1-1
TGTGCCAGCAGCTGGTCTAATGAAGCTTTCTTT
CASSWSNEAFF
>-|-|TRBV7-2|TRBJ2-1
TGTGCCAGCAGCGATCGGAGGGGTGTATCAACCATATACAATGAGCAGTTCTTC
CASSDRRGVSTIYNEQFF
>-|-|TRBV25-1|TRBJ1-2
TGTGCCAGCAGCTCCGGACAGCGCTATGGCTACACCTTC
CASSSGQRYGYTF
>few|TRBD1|TRBV7-2|TRBJ2-1
TGTGCCAGCAGCTTGAGCAGGGGGTTTCACAATGAGCAGTTCTTC
CASSLSRGFHNEQFF
>-|TRBD1|TRBV28|TRBJ2-2
TGTGCCAGCGGATGGACAGGGGGCACCGGGGAGCTGTTTTTT
CASGWTGGTGELFF
>-|-|TRBV3-1/TRBV3-2|TRBJ2-2
TGTGCCTACAAGACGCTAGGCACCGGGGAGCTGTTTTTT
CAYKTLGTGELFF
>-|TRBD2|TRBV5-4|TRBJ2-5
TGTGCCAGCAGCCCGGCGGCTAGCGGGGGGGCGGGGCAAGAGACCCAGTACTTC
CASSPAASGGAGQETQYF
>-|-|TRBV5-1|TRBJ2-1
TGCGCCAGCAGCCTGCCAGGTGAGCAGTTCTTC
CASSLPGEQFF
>-|TRBD2|TRBV7-7|TRBJ2-1
TGTGCTAGCAGCTCCGGGACTAGCGCATACAATGAGCAGTTCTTC
CASSSGTSAYNEQFF
>few|-|TRBV28|TRBJ2-7
TGTGCCAGCAGTGACAGAAACTCCTACGAGCAGTACTTC
CASSDRNSYEQYF
>few|TRBD1|TRBV7-9|TRBJ2-5
TGTGCCAGCAGCGTCGACAGGGTCGGAGAGACCCAGTACTTC
CASSVDRVGETQYF
>-|-|TRBV19|TRBJ1-2
TGTGCCAGTAGTATAGTCGGTGTGAACCCCAGGGACACCTATGGCTACACCTTC
CASSIVGVNPRDTYGYTF
>-|-|TRBV6-2/TRBV6-3|TRBJ2-2
TGTGCCAGCAGTTACTCGATTATCAGGGATCACACCGGGGAGCTGTTTTTT
CASSYSIIRDHTGELFF
>-|TRBD1|TRBV28|TRBJ1-3
TGTGCCAGCAGGGGACAGTCGAGCTCTGGAAACACCATATATTTT
CASRGQSSSGNTIYF
>-|TRBD1|TRBV29-1|TRBJ1-2
TGCAGCGTTGGTGATGGACAGGGGGTTATGAATGGCTACACCTTC
CSVGDGQGVMNGYTF
>-|-|TRBV7-2|TRBJ2-2
TGTGCCAGCAGCTTAGCGGCCGGACAACCCCCCACCGGGGAGCTGTTTTTT
CASSLAAGQPPTGELFF
>-|-|TRBV30|TRBJ2-7
TGTGCCTGGGGCGGGACAGTACTTCCCTACGAGCAGTACTTC
CAWGGTVLPYEQYF
>-|-|TRBV6-5|TRBJ2-2
TGTGCCAGCAGTTACTTGGGGAACCGGGACGGGGAGCTGTTTTTT
CASSYLGNRDGELFF
>-|-|TRBV6-1|TRBJ2-5
TGTGCCAGCAGTGAAGCCGGAGGCGGGAAGACCCAGTACTTC
CASSEAGGGKTQYF
>few|TRBD1|TRBV7-2|TRBJ2-5
TGTGCCAGCAGCTTAGGCGCACAGGGGCCCCAAGAGACCCAGTACTTC
CASSLGAQGPQETQYF